These 19 T cell receptor beta chains came from one sample sequenced in a study of cytomegalovirus exposure and HLA in healthy donors. Both 60 Vbeta primers and 13 Jbeta primers went into the PCR. The repertoire was sequenced with immunoSEQ multiplex PCR; TCRdb's copy has only in-frame clones and lacks some. The sample consists of around 130,000 clones, roughly 90% of them appearing once. Sample: PBMCs. The receptors here all came from a woman aged 35 to 49 in good health and CMV-seronegative.

The rearrangement uses TRBV19 and TRBJ1-1; no clear D gene. Germline V gene sequence: CDR1 LNHDA, CDR2 SQIVND (reference sequence). The CDR3 spans 15 residues. V dropped 5 bases and J dropped 1 base, with 14 bases sitting between them. CDR3 residues: CASSPGQGGNTEAFF. Here the CDR3 DNA reads TGTGCCAGTAGTCCCGGGCAAGGAGGGAACACTGAAGCTTTCTTT.

The chain employs TRBV10-2 and TRBJ2-5, with D uncertain. The tail of the sequence fits TRBJ2-7 better, so the J call may be wrong. The CDR3 covers 11 residues. The V gene's germline CDR1 is WSHSY and CDR2 SAAADI. The CDR3 sequence is CASSDYYEQYF. CDR3 DNA: TGCGCCAGCAGCGATTACTACGAGCAGTACTTC.

This clone was seen a single time. The CDR3 is CASSLQRVSGNTIYF. CDR3 sequence (DNA): TGTGCCAGCAGTTTACAGCGGGTCTCTGGAAACACCATATATTTT. The rearrangement links TRBV7-3 to TRBJ1-3; D remains ambiguous. CDR1 and CDR2 (germline): SGHTA, FQGTGA. This CDR3 region has 15 residues. V shed 6 bases and J shed 0 bases, with 12 bases lying between them.

This chain uses TRBV11-3 with TRBJ2-1; TRBD2 might be the D (6 bases). The CDR3 has 16 amino acids. CDR1 SGHNT and CDR2 YENEEA come from the germline V gene. V was pared by 5 bases and J by 1 base, with 15 bases between. CDR3 sequence reads: CASSTEGAGSYNEQFF. CDR3 bases: TGTGCCAGCAGCACCGAAGGGGCGGGATCCTACAATGAGCAGTTCTTC.

The CDR3 coding sequence is TGCGCCAGCAGCCCGCGCACAGGGCACCTAGCTGAAGAGATCCCAGTCCTGTTCTTC. Its translation is CASSPRTGHLAEEIPVLFF. This sequence joins TRBV4-1 and TRBJ2-1, with a tentative D call TRBD1 (6 bases). The V gene lost 4 bases and the J gene lost 15 bases, with 37 bases spanning the gap. Germline V lookup: CDR1 MGHRA, CDR2 YSYEKL. The CDR3 sequence is 19 residues long.

This clone came up once. Other DNA variants within this sample encode the same CDR3. The rearrangement uses TRBV28 and TRBJ2-7; 7 nucleotides align to TRBD1. The germline CDR1 and CDR2 sequences are MDHEN and SYDVKM. V was pared by 6 bases and J by 3 bases, with 8 bases of the junction left unmatched. The length of the CDR3 is 14 residues. The chain's CDR3 is CASSLGTVNYEQYF. For the CDR3, the DNA is TGTGCCAGCAGCCTCGGGACAGTAAACTACGAGCAGTACTTC.

The chain couples TRBV4-1 to TRBJ2-7; 10 bases agree with TRBD2. V lost 3 bases to trimming and J lost 9 bases; unmatched junction nucleotides: 5. This CDR3 has 13 amino acids. Germline values: CDR1 MGHRA, CDR2 YSYEKL. The CDR3 bases are TGCGCCAGCAGCCAGCTAGCGGGAGTAAGGCAGTACTTC. It yields the protein CASSQLAGVRQYF.

The genes are TRBV4-2 and TRBJ2-1; D not resolved. CDR1 and CDR2 (germline): LGHNA, YNFKEQ. V lost 3 bases and J lost 0, with 9 bases in between. The CDR3 spans 15 residues. The CDR3 DNA sequence: TGTGCCAGCAGCCATTCCGGTTACTCCTACAATGAGCAGTTCTTC. Its protein is CASSHSGYSYNEQFF.

The gene calls are TRBV10-3 and TRBJ2-5, with 8 bases lining up with TRBD1. V dropped 9 bases and J dropped 4; count of bases not matched to a gene: 7. Per the germline V gene, CDR1 is ENHRY and CDR2 is SYGVKD. The CDR3 is 13 amino acids. The CDR3 spells CAITTGQGETQYF. The CDR3 coding sequence is TGTGCCATAACGACCGGACAGGGAGAGACCCAGTACTTC.

V usage is TRBV7-2 and J usage is TRBJ1-6, with 8 nucleotides matching TRBD1. This CDR3 is 15 amino acids long. The germline gives CDR1 SGHTA, CDR2 FQGNSA. V lost 5 bases and J lost 7; bases outside the gene matches: 7. CDR3 residues: CASSPLGQANSPLHF. The CDR3 DNA reads TGTGCCAGCAGCCCATTGGGACAGGCGAATTCACCCCTCCACTTT.

The CDR3 DNA sequence: TGCGCCAGCAGCTTGGACAGGGGGGTGAACACTGAAGCTTTCTTT. It codes for CASSLDRGVNTEAFF. The chain couples TRBV5-1 to TRBJ1-1; 8 bases line up with TRBD1. V shed 0 bases and J 0 bases; nucleotides not matched to a gene: 1. The CDR3 has 15 residues. Germline values: CDR1 SGHRS, CDR2 YFSETQ.

V usage is TRBV7-8 and J usage is TRBJ2-7, with 12 bases identical to TRBD2. J lost 3 bases, V lost 5 bases, and 8 bases had no gene match. The CDR3 runs to 16 residues. Germline V CDR1 and CDR2: SGHVS, FQNEAQ. Here the CDR3 reads CASSRDWTSGNYEQYF. CDR3 DNA sequence: TGTGCCAGCAGCCGAGATTGGACTAGCGGGAACTACGAGCAGTACTTC. Variable domain in full (rest from reference TRBV7-8 and TRBJ2-7): GAGVSQSPRYKVAKRGQDVALRCDPISGHVSLFWYQQALGQGPEFLTYFQNEAQLDKSGLPSDRFFAERPEGSVSTLKIQRTQQEDSAVYLCASSRDWTSGNYEQYFGPGTRLTVT.

The genes are TRBV7-2 and TRBJ2-1; the match to TRBD2 covers 10 bases. The CDR3 runs 16 residues. The germline CDR1 and CDR2 sequences are SGHTA and FQGNSA. V gave up 4 bases and J gave up 5 bases; unmatched junction bases: 8. The CDR3 loop reads CASSSNRLAGDNEQFF. Written as DNA, the CDR3 is TGTGCCAGCAGCTCCAATAGACTAGCGGGCGACAATGAGCAGTTCTTC.

This rearrangement joins TRBV19 to TRBJ2-5; D gene uncertain. Trimming took 7 bases from V and 5 from J, leaving 17 bases between them. Germline-derived CDR1 and CDR2 are LNHDA and SQIVND (reference sequence). The CDR3 contains 14 residues. The CDR3 sequence is CASTKTRVAETQYF. CDR3 sequence (DNA): TGTGCCAGTACCAAAACCCGGGTTGCCGAGACCCAGTACTTC.

This chain connects TRBV27 to TRBJ2-5; D remains ambiguous. The end of the DNA fits TRBJ2-7 better, so the J call may be wrong. Germline-derived CDR1 and CDR2 are MNHEY and SMNVEV (reference sequence). The CDR3 loop spans 15 amino acids. CDR3 region: CASSPGTASSYEQYF. The CDR3 bases are TGTGCCAGCAGTCCGGGTACGGCAAGCTCCTACGAGCAGTACTTC.

This chain uses TRBV28 with TRBJ2-5; TRBD2 might be the D (6 bases). Germline CDR1 reads MDHEN; CDR2 reads SYDVKM. Trimming left V 5 bases short and J 7 bases short, with 23 bases between. The CDR3 sequence is 16 residues long. The CDR3 region has the DNA TGTGCCAGCAGTCGGCGGGCCCTCGGACTATCGGGGACCCAGTACTTC. Its translation is CASSRRALGLSGTQYF.

The chain uses TRBV6-6 and TRBJ2-7; 8 bases fit TRBD2. Germline V gene lookup returns CDR1 MNHNY and CDR2 SVGAGI (reference sequence). The CDR3 has 14 amino acids. V lost 5 bases to trimming and J lost 5 bases; unmatched junction nucleotides: 8. CDR3 loop: CASSGIAGSNEQYF. Written as DNA, the CDR3 is TGTGCCAGCAGTGGAATAGCGGGAAGCAACGAGCAGTACTTC.

The gene calls are TRBV9 and TRBJ1-2; D not certain. The CDR3 has 13 amino acids. The germline V gene encodes CDR1 SGDLS and CDR2 YYNGEE. V lost 2 bases, J lost 0 bases, and 5 bases lay in between. CDR3 nucleotide sequence: TGTGCCAGCAGCGTGGCCTCTAACTATGGCTACACCTTC. It yields the protein CASSVASNYGYTF.

The rearrangement joins TRBV6-6 to TRBJ2-1; maybe TRBD1 (6 bases). V shed 6 bases and J shed 7 bases, with 13 bases lying between them. Germline lookup yields CDR1 MNHNY and CDR2 SVGAGI (reference sequence). The CDR3 totals 13 residues. CDR3 loop: CASRLSQGNEQFF. The CDR3 bases are TGTGCCAGCAGACTCTCACAGGGAAATGAGCAGTTCTTC.